This paragraph covers one T cell receptor (beta chain) sequence. Germline values: CDR1 MNHNS, CDR2 SASEGT. V was cut by 6 bases and J by 3 bases, with 13 bases left in between. The CDR3 length is 14 residues. The data originate from a study of cytomegalovirus exposure and HLA in healthy donors. Turning to the study itself: Some 80 million unique TCRs from HLA-typed donors were held in an early data release. Across some 400 genotyped donors, approximately 80% landed in the Caucasian-associated ancestry cluster.

Participants comprised healthy donors of bone marrow. PCR was performed using 60 Vbeta and 13 Jbeta primers. Profiled with immunoSEQ multiplex PCR; TCRdb holds only in-frame clones, not every one. The table has approximately 160,000 clones, approximately 79% seen once. This clonotype was sampled from a male donor in good health and CMV-seronegative. The chain is built from TRBV6-1 and TRBJ2-3, with D unclear. What was sequenced was PBMCs. CDR3 sequence reads: CASSSSSYTDTQYF. The DNA for the CDR3 is TGTGCCAGCAGCTCTTCTTCCTATACAGATACGCAGTATTTT.